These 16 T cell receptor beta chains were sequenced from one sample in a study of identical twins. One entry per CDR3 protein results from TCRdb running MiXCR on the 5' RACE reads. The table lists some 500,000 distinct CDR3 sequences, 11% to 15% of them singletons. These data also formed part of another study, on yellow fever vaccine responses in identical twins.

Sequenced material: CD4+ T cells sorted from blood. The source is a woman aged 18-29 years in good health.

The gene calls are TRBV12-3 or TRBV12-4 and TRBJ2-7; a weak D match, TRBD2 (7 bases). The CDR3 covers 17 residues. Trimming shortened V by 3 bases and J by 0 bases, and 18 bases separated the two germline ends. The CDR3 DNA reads TGTGCCAGCAGTTTCGAGGGGGTCGGGGAGGGCTCCTACGAGCAGTACTTC. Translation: CASSFEGVGEGSYEQYF.

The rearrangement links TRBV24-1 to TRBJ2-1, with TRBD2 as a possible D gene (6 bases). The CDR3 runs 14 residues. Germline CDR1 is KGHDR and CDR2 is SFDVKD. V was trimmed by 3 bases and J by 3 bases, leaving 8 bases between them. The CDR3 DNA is TGTGCCACCAGTGATCCGGGAGACTACAATGAGCAGTTCTTC. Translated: CATSDPGDYNEQFF.

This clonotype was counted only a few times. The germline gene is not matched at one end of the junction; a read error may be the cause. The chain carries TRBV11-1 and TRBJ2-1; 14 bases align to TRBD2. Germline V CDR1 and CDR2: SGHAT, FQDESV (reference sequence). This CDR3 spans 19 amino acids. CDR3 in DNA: TGTGCCAGCAGCTCGACCGGGACTAGCGGGAGTAGCTCCTACAATGAGCAGTTTTTC. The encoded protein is CASSSTGTSGSSSYNEQFF.

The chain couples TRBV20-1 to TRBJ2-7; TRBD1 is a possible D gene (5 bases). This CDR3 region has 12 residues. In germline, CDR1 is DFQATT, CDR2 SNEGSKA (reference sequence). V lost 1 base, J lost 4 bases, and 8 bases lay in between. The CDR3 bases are TGCAGTGCTAGAGTGACAGAGTACGAGCAGTACTTC. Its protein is CSARVTEYEQYF.

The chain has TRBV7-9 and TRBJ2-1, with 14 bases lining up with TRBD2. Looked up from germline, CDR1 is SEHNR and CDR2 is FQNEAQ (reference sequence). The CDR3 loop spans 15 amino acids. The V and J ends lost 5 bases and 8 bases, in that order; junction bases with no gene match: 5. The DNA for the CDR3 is TGTGCCAGCAGCGCGGGACTAGCGGGAGCTCATGAGCAGTTCTTC. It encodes CASSAGLAGAHEQFF.

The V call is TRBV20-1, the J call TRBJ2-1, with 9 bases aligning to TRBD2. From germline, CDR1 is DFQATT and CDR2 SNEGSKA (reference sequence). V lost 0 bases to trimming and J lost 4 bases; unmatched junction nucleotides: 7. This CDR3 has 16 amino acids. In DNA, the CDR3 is TGCAGTGCTAGAGACCCGACTAGCGGAGCGTACAATGAGCAGTTCTTC. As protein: CSARDPTSGAYNEQFF.

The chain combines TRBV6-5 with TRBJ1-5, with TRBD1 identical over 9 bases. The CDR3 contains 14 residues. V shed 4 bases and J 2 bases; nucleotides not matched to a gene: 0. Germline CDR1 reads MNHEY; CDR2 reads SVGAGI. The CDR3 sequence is CASSWTGGNQPQHF. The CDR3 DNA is TGTGCCAGCAGTTGGACAGGGGGCAATCAGCCCCAGCATTTT.

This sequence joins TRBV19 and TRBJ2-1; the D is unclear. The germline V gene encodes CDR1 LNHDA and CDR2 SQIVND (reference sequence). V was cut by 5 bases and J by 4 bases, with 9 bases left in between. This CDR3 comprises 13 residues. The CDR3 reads CASSPWQYNEQFF. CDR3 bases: TGTGCCAGTAGTCCATGGCAGTACAATGAGCAGTTCTTC.

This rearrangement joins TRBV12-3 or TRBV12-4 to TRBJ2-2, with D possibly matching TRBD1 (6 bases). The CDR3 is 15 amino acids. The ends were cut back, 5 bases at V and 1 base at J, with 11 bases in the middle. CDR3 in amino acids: CASSPQGKNTGELFF. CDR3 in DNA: TGTGCCAGCAGTCCCCAGGGGAAGAACACCGGGGAGCTGTTTTTT.

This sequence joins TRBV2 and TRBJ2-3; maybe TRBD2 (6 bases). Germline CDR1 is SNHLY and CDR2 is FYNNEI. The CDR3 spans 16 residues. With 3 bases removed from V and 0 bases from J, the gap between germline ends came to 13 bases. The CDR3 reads CASSDPGGVSTDTQYF. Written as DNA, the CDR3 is TGTGCCAGCAGTGATCCTGGAGGGGTTAGCACAGATACGCAGTATTTT.

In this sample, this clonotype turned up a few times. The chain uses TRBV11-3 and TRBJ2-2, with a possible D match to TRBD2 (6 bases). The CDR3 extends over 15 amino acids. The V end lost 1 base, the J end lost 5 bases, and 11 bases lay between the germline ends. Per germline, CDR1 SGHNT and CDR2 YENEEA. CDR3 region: CASSLGGVDTGELFF. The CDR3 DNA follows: TGTGCCAGCAGCTTAGGCGGGGTGGATACCGGGGAGCTGTTTTTT.

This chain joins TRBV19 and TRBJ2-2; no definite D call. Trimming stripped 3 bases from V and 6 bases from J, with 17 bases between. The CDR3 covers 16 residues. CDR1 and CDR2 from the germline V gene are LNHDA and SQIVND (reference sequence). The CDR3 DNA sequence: TGTGCCAGTAGTATCTCTGGCCGGGCCCACCCCGGGGAGCTGTTTTTT. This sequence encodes CASSISGRAHPGELFF.

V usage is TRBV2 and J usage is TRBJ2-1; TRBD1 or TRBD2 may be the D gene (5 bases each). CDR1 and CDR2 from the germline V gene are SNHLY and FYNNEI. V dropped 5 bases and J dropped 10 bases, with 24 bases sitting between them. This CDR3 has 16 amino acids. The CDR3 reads CASSPSGRLTEEEQFF. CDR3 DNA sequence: TGTGCCAGCAGTCCGTCGGGACGACTAACTGAGGAAGAGCAGTTCTTC.

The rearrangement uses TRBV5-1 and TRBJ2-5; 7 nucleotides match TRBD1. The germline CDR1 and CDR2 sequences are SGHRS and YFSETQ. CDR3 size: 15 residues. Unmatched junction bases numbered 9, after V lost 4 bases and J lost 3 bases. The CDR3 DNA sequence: TGCGCCAGCAGCAAAACCGGGACAGAGAAAGAGACCCAGTACTTC. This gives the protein CASSKTGTEKETQYF.

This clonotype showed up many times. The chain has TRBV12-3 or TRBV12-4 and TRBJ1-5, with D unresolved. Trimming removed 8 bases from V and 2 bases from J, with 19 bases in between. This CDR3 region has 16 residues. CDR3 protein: CASSLALGRGNQPQHF. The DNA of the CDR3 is TGTGCCAGCTCCTTAGCGCTGGGAAGGGGCAATCAGCCCCAGCATTTT.

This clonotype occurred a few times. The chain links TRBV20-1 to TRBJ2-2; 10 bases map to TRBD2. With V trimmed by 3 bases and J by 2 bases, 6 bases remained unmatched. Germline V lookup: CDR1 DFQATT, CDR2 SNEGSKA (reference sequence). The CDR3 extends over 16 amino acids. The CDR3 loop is CSASGLAGANTGELFF. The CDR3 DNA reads TGCAGTGCTAGCGGCCTAGCGGGGGCAAACACCGGGGAGCTGTTTTTT.